A selection of T cell receptor beta chains follows, all from one sample in a study of CD8+CD57+ T cells in acquired aplastic anemia. TCRdb reprocessed the reads via MiXCR and lists one record per CDR3 protein. The sample has 450,000 to 600,000 distinct CDR3 sequences, under 40% seen once. Sequencing input: sorted CD4+, CD8+, or CD8+CD57+ T cells (not recorded which) from PBMCs. The receptor set was obtained from a human donor with aplastic anemia. Each CDR3 is given with its conserved first and last residue. D genes are given only for firm matches. Some rows mark clone size as missing; the rest say once, few, many or name a class of expanded clone.

.	TRBV5-1	few	TRBJ1-1	CASSLGTRGYHTEAFF	TGCGCCAGCAGCTTAGGAACCAGGGGCTACCACACTGAAGCTTTCTTT
.	TRBV20-1	many	TRBJ2-7	CSARAAGGTYEQYF	TGCAGTGCTAGAGCGGCGGGCGGGACCTACGAGCAGTACTTC
.	TRBV20-1	many	TRBJ1-1	CSASQQGNTEAFF	TGCAGTGCGAGCCAGCAAGGGAACACTGAAGCTTTCTTT
.	TRBV15	many	TRBJ1-4	CATSGPREKLFF	TGTGCCACCAGCGGTCCCAGGGAAAAACTGTTTTTT
TRBD2	TRBV5-1	.	TRBJ2-3	CASSLGLARADTQYF	TGCGCCAGCAGCTTGGGACTAGCTCGCGCAGATACGCAGTATTTT
TRBD1	TRBV7-3	few	TRBJ2-3	CASSPQGGTDTQYF	TGTGCCAGCAGCCCTCAGGGGGGCACAGATACGCAGTATTTT
.	TRBV14	many	TRBJ1-2	CASSQQFSGYTF	TGTGCCAGCAGCCAACAGTTTTCTGGCTACACCTTC
TRBD2	TRBV5-1	few	TRBJ2-7	CASSKGLAGSSYEQYF	TGCGCCAGCAGCAAAGGACTAGCGGGAAGCTCCTACGAGCAGTACTTC
TRBD1	TRBV6-1	.	TRBJ1-2	CASSEDRTGIYGYTF	TGTGCCAGCAGTGAAGACAGGACAGGAATTTATGGCTACACCTTC
TRBD2	TRBV24-1	.	TRBJ2-1	CASIPGGPYREQFF	TGTGCCAGCATCCCGGGAGGGCCTTATAGGGAGCAGTTCTTC
TRBD1	TRBV12-3/TRBV12-4	.	TRBJ1-3	CASSGQGEDTIYF	TGTGCCAGCAGTGGACAGGGAGAGGACACCATATATTTT
.	TRBV9	once	TRBJ2-6	CASSEMSLPTGANVLTF	TGTGCCAGCAGTGAAATGAGCCTTCCCACTGGGGCCAACGTCCTGACTTTC
.	TRBV4-1	few	TRBJ1-1	CASSEGSQMNTEAFF	TGCGCCAGCAGTGAGGGGTCACAGATGAACACTGAAGCTTTCTTT
TRBD2	TRBV20-1	.	TRBJ2-3	CSASPLAGDPDTQYF	TGCAGTGCTAGTCCTCTAGCGGGAGACCCAGATACGCAGTATTTT
.	TRBV29-1	many	TRBJ2-1	CSGLQASVSSYNEQFF	TGCAGCGGATTACAGGCAAGCGTGAGCTCCTACAATGAGCAGTTCTTC
TRBD1	TRBV19	many	TRBJ1-6	CASSKGQGANNSPLHF	TGTGCCAGTAGTAAAGGACAGGGGGCAAATAATTCACCCCTCCACTTT
.	TRBV12-3/TRBV12-4	many	TRBJ2-3	CASSLRDTQYF	TGTGCCAGCAGTTTACGAGATACGCAGTATTTT
TRBD2	TRBV7-3	.	TRBJ2-1	CASSTGLADNEQFF	TGTGCCAGCAGCACCGGACTAGCGGACAATGAGCAGTTCTTC
.	TRBV12-3/TRBV12-4	many	TRBJ2-7	CASSQDTLGEQYF	TGTGCCAGCAGTCAGGACACTCTGGGCGAGCAGTACTTC
TRBD2	TRBV10-3	.	TRBJ2-7	CAISESLAGGTYEQYF	TGTGCCATCAGTGAGTCCCTAGCGGGAGGCACCTACGAGCAGTACTTC
.	TRBV20-1	many	TRBJ2-7	CSARRQRRDEQYF	TGCAGTGCTAGACGGCAGCGTCGGGACGAGCAGTACTTC
TRBD2	TRBV7-7	few	TRBJ2-3	CASSQSPAGAADTQYF	TGTGCTAGCAGCCAATCCCCAGCGGGAGCGGCAGATACGCAGTATTTT
TRBD2	TRBV2	.	TRBJ2-4	CASSSGLAGGPGNIQYF	TGTGCCAGCAGTTCCGGACTAGCGGGGGGGCCGGGGAACATTCAGTACTTC
.	TRBV7-3	.	TRBJ1-1	CASSKLGLANTEAFF	TGTGCCAGCAGCAAGTTAGGGCTAGCTAACACTGAAGCTTTCTTT
.	TRBV2	.	TRBJ1-5	CASSFLDREGQPQHF	TGTGCCAGCAGTTTCTTAGACCGGGAGGGTCAGCCCCAGCATTTT